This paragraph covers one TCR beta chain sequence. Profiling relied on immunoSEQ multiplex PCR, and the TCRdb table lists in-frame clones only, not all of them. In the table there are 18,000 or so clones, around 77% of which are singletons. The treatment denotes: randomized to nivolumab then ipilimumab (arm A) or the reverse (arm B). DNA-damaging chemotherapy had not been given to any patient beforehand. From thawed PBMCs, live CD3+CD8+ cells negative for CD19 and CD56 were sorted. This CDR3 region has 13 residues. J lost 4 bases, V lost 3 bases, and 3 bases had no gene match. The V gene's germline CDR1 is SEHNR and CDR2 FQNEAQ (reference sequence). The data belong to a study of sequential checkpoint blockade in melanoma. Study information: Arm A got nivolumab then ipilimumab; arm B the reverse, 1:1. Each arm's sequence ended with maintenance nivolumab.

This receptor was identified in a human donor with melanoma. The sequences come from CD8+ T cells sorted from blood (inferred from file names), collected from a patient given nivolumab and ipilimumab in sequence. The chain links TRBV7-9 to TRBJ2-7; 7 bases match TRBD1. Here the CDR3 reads CASSLGQLYEQYF. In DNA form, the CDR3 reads TGTGCCAGCAGCTTGGGACAGTTATACGAGCAGTACTTC.